The T cell receptor (beta chain) described here comes from a study of OX40 agonist ivuxolimab in advanced cancers. In the study overall: Participants could have had prior anti-PD-1, anti-PD-L1 or anti-CTLA-4 therapy, and 40% had some. Partial responses occurred in three patients (one hepatocellular carcinoma, two cutaneous melanoma). Overall study results and limits: In CD8+ T cells, expanded clones were on average more numerous than in CD4+.

Of note for this clone: The antigen remains unidentified.

Germline CDR1 and CDR2: LNHDA and SQIVND (reference sequence). This CDR3 has 14 residues. V gave up 6 bases and J gave up 8 bases; unmatched junction bases: 9. Sequencing used immunoSEQ multiplex PCR; TCRdb keeps in-frame clones, though not all of them. The sample holds 20,000 to 25,000 clones; more than 75% are singletons and the top ten take roughly 9%. The TCR comes from an adult with an advanced solid tumor such as melanoma, head and neck, liver or kidney cancer. The genes are TRBV19 and TRBJ1-4, with 7 bases identical to TRBD1. Source: CD4+ or CD8+ T cells sorted from blood, taken in a trial of the OX40 agonist ivuxolimab. The CDR3 here is CASRLPGQLEKLFF. In nucleotides, the CDR3 is TGTGCCAGTAGACTACCGGGACAGCTAGAAAAACTGTTTTTT.